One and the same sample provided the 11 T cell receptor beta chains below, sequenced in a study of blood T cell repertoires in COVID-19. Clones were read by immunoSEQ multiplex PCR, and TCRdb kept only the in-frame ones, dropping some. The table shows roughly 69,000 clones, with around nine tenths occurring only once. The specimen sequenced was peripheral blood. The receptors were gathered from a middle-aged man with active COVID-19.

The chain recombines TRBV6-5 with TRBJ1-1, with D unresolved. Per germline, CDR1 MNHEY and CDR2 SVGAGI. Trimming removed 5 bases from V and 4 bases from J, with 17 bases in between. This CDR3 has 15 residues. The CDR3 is CASSPDYGVGTEAFF. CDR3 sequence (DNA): TGTGCCAGCAGTCCAGACTACGGAGTTGGCACTGAAGCTTTCTTT.

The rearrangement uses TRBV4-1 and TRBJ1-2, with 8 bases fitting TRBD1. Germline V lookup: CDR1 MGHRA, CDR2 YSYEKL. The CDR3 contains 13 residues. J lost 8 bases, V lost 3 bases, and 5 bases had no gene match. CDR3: CASSHTGGSGYTF. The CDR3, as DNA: TGCGCCAGCAGCCACACAGGGGGTAGCGGCTACACCTTC.

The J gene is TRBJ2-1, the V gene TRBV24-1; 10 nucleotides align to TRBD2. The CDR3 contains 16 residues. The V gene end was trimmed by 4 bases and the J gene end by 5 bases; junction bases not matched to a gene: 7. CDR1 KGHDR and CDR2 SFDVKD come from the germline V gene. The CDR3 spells CATSENSGGPHNEQFF. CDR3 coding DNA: TGTGCCACCAGTGAAAATAGCGGGGGGCCCCACAATGAGCAGTTCTTC.

As DNA, the CDR3 is TGTGCCAGCAGTTTAATACAGGCTGGGTATGAGCAGTTCTTC. This codes for CASSLIQAGYEQFF. The chain recombines TRBV28 with TRBJ2-1; tentatively, D is TRBD1 (5 bases). Germline assignment: CDR1 MDHEN and CDR2 SYDVKM. CDR3 length: 14 amino acids. Trimming left V 2 bases short and J 8 bases short, with 13 bases between.

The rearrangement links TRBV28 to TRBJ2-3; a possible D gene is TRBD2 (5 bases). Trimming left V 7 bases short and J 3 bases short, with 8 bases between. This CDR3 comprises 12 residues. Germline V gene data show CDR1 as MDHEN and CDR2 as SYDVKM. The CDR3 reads CASISGTDTQYF. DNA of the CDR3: TGTGCCAGCATCAGCGGAACAGATACGCAGTATTTT.

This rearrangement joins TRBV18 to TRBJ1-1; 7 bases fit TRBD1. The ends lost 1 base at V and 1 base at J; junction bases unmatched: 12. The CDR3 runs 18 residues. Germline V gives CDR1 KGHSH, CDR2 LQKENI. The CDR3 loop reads CASSPRLGQQGSNTEAFF. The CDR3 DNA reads TGTGCCAGCTCACCACGGCTCGGACAACAGGGGTCGAACACTGAAGCTTTCTTT.

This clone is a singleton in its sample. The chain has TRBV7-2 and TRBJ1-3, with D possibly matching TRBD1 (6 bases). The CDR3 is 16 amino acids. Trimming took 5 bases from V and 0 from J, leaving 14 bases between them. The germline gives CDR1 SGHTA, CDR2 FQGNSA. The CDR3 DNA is TGTGCCAGCAGCCCAGACAGGACAGCCTCTGGAAACACCATATATTTT. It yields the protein CASSPDRTASGNTIYF.

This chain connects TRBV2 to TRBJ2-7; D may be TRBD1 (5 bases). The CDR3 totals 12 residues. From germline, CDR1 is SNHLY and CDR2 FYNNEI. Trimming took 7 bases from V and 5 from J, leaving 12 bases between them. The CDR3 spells CASIVREDEQYF. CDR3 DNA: TGTGCCAGCATCGTCAGGGAAGACGAGCAGTACTTC. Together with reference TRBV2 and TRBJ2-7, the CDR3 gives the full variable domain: EPEVTQTPSHQVTQMGQEVILRCVPISNHLYFYWYRQILGQKVEFLVSFYNNEISEKSEIFDDQFSVERPDGSNFTLKIRSTKLEDSAMYFCASIVREDEQYFGPGTRLTVT.

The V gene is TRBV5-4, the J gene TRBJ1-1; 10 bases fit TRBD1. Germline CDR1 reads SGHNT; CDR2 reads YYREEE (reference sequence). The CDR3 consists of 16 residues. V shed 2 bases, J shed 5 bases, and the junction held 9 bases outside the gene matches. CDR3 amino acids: CASSFLRQGAGTEAFF. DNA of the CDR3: TGTGCCAGCAGCTTTCTACGACAGGGGGCAGGTACTGAAGCTTTCTTT.

This CDR3 is CASSYSRDSYGYTF. The CDR3 nucleotides are TGTGCCAGCAGCTACTCCCGGGACAGCTATGGCTACACCTTC. The rearrangement joins TRBV7-8 to TRBJ1-2; 7 bases line up with TRBD1. Germline trimming cut 4 bases from V and 4 bases from J; bases unmatched to any gene: 6. Germline V CDR1 and CDR2: SGHVS, FQNEAQ. CDR3 length: 14 amino acids.

CDR3 protein: CASSLGREPEQFF. As DNA, the CDR3 is TGTGCCAGCAGTTTAGGGCGGGAGCCAGAGCAGTTCTTC. The chain couples TRBV28 to TRBJ2-1, with TRBD2 matching 7 bases. The V gene's germline CDR1 is MDHEN and CDR2 SYDVKM. The CDR3 is 13 residues long. The ends lost 2 bases at V and 10 bases at J; junction bases unmatched: 5. The entire variable domain, with the rest obtained from reference TRBV28 and TRBJ2-1, is as follows: DVKVTQSSRYLVKRTGEKVFLECVQDMDHENMFWYRQDPGLGLRLIYFSYDVKMKEKGDIPEGYSVSREKKERFSLILESASTNQTSMYLCASSLGREPEQFFGPGTRLTVL.